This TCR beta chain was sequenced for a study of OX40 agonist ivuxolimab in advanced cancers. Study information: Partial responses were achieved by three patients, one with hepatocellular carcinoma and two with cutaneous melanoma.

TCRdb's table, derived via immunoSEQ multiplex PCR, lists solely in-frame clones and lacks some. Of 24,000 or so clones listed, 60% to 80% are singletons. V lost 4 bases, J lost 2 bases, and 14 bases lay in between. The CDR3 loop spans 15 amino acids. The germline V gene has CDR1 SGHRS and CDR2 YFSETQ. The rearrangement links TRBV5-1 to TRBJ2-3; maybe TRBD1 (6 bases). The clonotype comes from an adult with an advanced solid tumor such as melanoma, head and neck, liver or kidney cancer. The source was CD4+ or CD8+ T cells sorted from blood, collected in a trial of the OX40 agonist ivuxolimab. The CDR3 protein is CASSQGQTSTDTQYF. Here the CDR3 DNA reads TGCGCCAGCAGCCAGGGACAAACATCCACAGATACGCAGTATTTT.